The clone carrying this TCR beta chain was found a few times. Its specificity is unknown. One end of the junction does not line up with germline, which may come from a read error. Other DNA variants within this sample encode the same CDR3. Each patient went into thyroid surgery without having received any treatment. These data are taken from a study of metastatic and nonmetastatic thyroid tumors. About the research overall: Samples came from malignant and benign thyroid patients, and repertoires were compared across blood and tumor or nodule tissue.

Study-level findings and limits: As reported, TCR beta diversity in blood and tumor was significantly higher in malignant thyroid tumors than in benign nodules.

Germline-derived CDR1 and CDR2 are LNHNV and YYDKDF (reference sequence). The CDR3 has 14 residues. As originally analysed: To classify distant metastasis in papillary thyroid cancer, a model was built from CDR3 differences across clinicopathological groups. TCRdb re-processed the PCR reads through MiXCR. The V and J calls reflect TCRdb's pipeline rather than the authors' work. The data hold 20,000 to 25,000 clones, with more than 9% observed a single time. The J gene is TRBJ2-5, the V gene TRBV15, with 8 bases that match TRBD1. The receptor's source is a male donor with papillary thyroid cancer or a benign thyroid nodule (not recorded which). Some clones in this sample may be carry-over from other donors' samples. The source material was blood. CDR3 in DNA: TGTGCCACCAGCCTTGGACAGGGAGAAGAGACCCAATACTTC. Its translation: CATSLGQGEETQYF.